This T cell receptor beta chain was obtained from a study of T cells in Graves' hyperthyroidism and ophthalmopathy. There were TCR beta CDR3 regions amplified from RNA transcripts. The HTBI primer set drove a first-round RT-PCR of the TCR CDR3. One entry per CDR3 protein results from TCRdb running MiXCR on the multiplex PCR reads. The profile shows roughly 600,000 distinct CDR3 sequences, 14% of them singletons. Each diagnosis was grounded in clinical symptoms, serum thyroxine and TRAb, thyroid ultrasound, and orbital computed tomography. This clonotype was observed many times. From germline, CDR1 is SGHNT and CDR2 YENEEA. Trimming left V 0 bases short and J 2 bases short, with 12 bases between. This CDR3 is 16 amino acids long.

The V gene is TRBV11-3, the J gene TRBJ2-3; maybe TRBD2 (5 bases). This receptor was identified in a woman aged 45 to 65 with Graves' ophthalmopathy. Sequencing was done on a sample of blood. CDR3 region: CASSLDSGNPTDTQYF. The CDR3 DNA is TGTGCCAGCAGCTTAGACTCCGGGAACCCCACAGATACGCAGTATTTT.